These T cell receptor beta chains were read from a single sample in a study of T cell responses to AZD1222 COVID-19 vaccine. Generated by immunoSEQ multiplex PCR, the TCRdb table keeps only in-frame clones and is missing some. The sample consists of about 130,000 clones, around 85% of them appearing once. Source: peripheral blood, taken on day 0 of AZD1222 vaccination. All receptors derive from an adult in good health. The CDR3 runs from the conserved cysteine through the conserved F or W. The order of the fields is D gene, V gene, J gene, clone size, CDR3 protein, CDR3 DNA. The D gene is left open where the match is weak. Rows may omit the clone size; those that give it use once, few, many or a size class.

>.|TRBV7-3|TRBJ2-2|.
CASTRDPSGELFF
TGTGCCAGCACCCGGGACCCCTCCGGGGAGCTGTTTTTT
>TRBD2|TRBV5-1|TRBJ2-3|once
CASRKTSGGYTDTQYF
TGCGCCAGCAGAAAAACTAGCGGCGGCTACACAGATACGCAGTATTTT
>.|TRBV2|TRBJ1-2|.
CASSEADRHYGYTF
TGTGCCAGCAGTGAGGCGGACAGACACTATGGCTACACCTTC
>TRBD1|TRBV6-1|TRBJ2-1|.
CASSGTGQGALVKDNEQFF
TGTGCCAGCAGTGGCACGGGACAGGGGGCACTAGTAAAAGACAATGAGCAGTTCTTC
>TRBD1|TRBV30|TRBJ1-2|.
CAWGPGQPYGYTF
TGTGCCTGGGGTCCGGGACAGCCCTATGGCTACACCTTC
>.|TRBV6-5|TRBJ2-7|once
CASGRKNYEQYF
TGTGCCAGCGGCCGGAAAAACTACGAGCAGTACTTC
>.|TRBV7-2|TRBJ2-1|.
CASSLRGARSYNEQFF
TGTGCCAGCAGCCTACGGGGGGCCAGGTCCTACAATGAGCAGTTCTTC
>.|TRBV6-2/TRBV6-3|TRBJ2-7|.
CASSYPPETAYEQYF
TGTGCCAGCAGTTACCCCCCTGAGACAGCCTACGAGCAGTACTTC
>TRBD2|TRBV4-1|TRBJ2-7|.
CASSRVTSGGASYEQYF
TGCGCCAGCAGCCGAGTGACTAGCGGGGGGGCCTCCTACGAGCAGTACTTC
>.|TRBV5-1|TRBJ1-1|.
CASSNGRMNTEAFF
TGCGCCAGCAGCAACGGCCGTATGAACACTGAAGCTTTCTTT
>.|TRBV5-1|TRBJ2-3|.
CASRPPASSTDTQYF
TGCGCCAGCAGACCCCCGGCGTCTAGCACAGATACGCAGTATTTT
>.|TRBV11-3|TRBJ1-5|once
CASSLRQGSQPQHF
TGTGCCAGCAGCTTGCGGCAGGGCAGTCAGCCCCAGCATTTT
>TRBD1|TRBV10-3|TRBJ1-1|.
CAIRGDRANTEAFF
TGTGCCATCAGGGGTGACAGGGCGAACACTGAAGCTTTCTTT
>.|TRBV19|TRBJ1-5|few
CASSMVGSRNQPQHF
TGTGCCAGTAGTATGGTGGGATCACGCAATCAGCCCCAGCATTTT
>TRBD1|TRBV24-1|TRBJ2-1|.
CATSDLRGQGSDEQFF
TGTGCCACCAGTGATTTGAGGGGACAGGGGAGCGATGAGCAGTTCTTC
>.|TRBV5-1|TRBJ1-2|.
CASEIGNRVGGYTF
TGCGCCAGCGAGATTGGGAACAGGGTAGGCGGCTACACCTTC
>.|TRBV18|TRBJ2-7|.
CASSPRGVPTDSYEQYF
TGTGCCAGCTCACCCCGAGGAGTCCCCACAGACTCCTACGAGCAGTACTTC
>.|TRBV19|TRBJ2-6|.
CASSIGSGEDTGANVLTF
TGTGCCAGTAGTATAGGCTCAGGGGAGGACACTGGGGCCAACGTCCTGACTTTC
>TRBD1|TRBV2|TRBJ1-1|once
CASREGQTEAFF
TGTGCCAGCAGGGAGGGACAGACTGAAGCTTTCTTT